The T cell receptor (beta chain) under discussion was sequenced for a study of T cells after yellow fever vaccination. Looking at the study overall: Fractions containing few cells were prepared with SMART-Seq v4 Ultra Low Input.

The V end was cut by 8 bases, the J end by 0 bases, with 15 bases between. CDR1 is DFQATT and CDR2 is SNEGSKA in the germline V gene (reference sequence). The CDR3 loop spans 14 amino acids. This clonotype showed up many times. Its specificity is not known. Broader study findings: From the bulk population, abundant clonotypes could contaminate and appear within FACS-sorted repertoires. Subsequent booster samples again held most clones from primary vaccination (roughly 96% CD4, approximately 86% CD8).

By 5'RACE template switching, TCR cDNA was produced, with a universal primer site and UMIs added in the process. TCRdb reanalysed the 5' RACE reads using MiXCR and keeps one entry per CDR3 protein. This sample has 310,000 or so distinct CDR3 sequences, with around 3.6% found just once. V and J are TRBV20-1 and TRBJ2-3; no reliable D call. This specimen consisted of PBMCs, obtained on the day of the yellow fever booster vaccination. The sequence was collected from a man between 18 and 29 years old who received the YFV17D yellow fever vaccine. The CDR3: CSSRGTSSTDTQYF. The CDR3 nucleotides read TGCAGTTCTCGTGGCACCTCTAGCACAGATACGCAGTATTTT.